The entry below gives a single T cell receptor beta chain sequence along with its context. The antigen it recognizes is unknown. Base qualities are not recorded, but no much larger clone differs from it by a single base. This entry belongs to a study of PD-L1 blockade in urothelial cancer (dated by TCRdb to about 2017). Study-level background: All patients started therapy in the mid-2010s and received atezolizumab 1,200 mg intravenously every 3 weeks. About 85% of the 29 patients were males with bladder-origin urothelial cancer, and about 60% of the 29 reported a prior smoking history. Patients had an ECOG performance status of 0 or 1 and had received between 0 and 3 prior chemotherapy regimens. Blood samples were analyzed at two time points: 3 weeks after treatment start (second dose) and 6 weeks after treatment start. A median of roughly 140,000 T cells and 83,000 or so unique TCRs was obtained from blood samples, and a median clonality of roughly 0.074 was observed. The study was an exploratory multi-omic analysis of somatic, immune and clinical correlates of response to PD-L1 blockade with atezolizumab in urothelial cancer. Pretreatment tumor samples and matched peripheral blood, collected serially before and after atezolizumab treatment, underwent TCR sequencing. Durable clinical benefit was defined as progression-free survival longer than 6 months, and TCR features were also tested against progression-free and overall survival. In the same patients, whole exome sequencing and RNA sequencing of pretreatment tumors were performed in addition to TCR sequencing. Durable clinical benefit was achieved by nine patients and was not achieved by 20 patients. Around 30 patients had pretreatment blood TCR-seq, about 24 had at least one posttreatment blood collection, and about 24 had tumor TCR-seq. The full study reports these points: Because the sample size was small (n ≈ 30) and many exploratory analyses were performed, the results are intended to be hypothesis-generating. Patients with durable benefit showed greater expansion of tumor-associated TCR clones in peripheral blood 3 weeks after starting treatment (n ≈ 20, p = 0.022). Improved progression-free and overall survival was associated with having pretreatment peripheral blood TCR clonality below the median.

Between the V and J ends, shortened by 7 bases and 4 bases respectively, the junction contains 18 bases. The germline V gene sets CDR1 to MNHEY and CDR2 to SVGAGI. The CDR3 contains 15 residues, cysteine and phenylalanine counted. Of all the DNA, just the CDR3 is kept, 45 bases in frame from base 1. To estimate absolute template abundance from read counts, synthetic TCR analog templates were spiked into each PCR. Using the immunoSEQ assay, TCRbeta CDR3 regions were amplified from genomic DNA with bias-controlled V and J gene primers. Sequencing of rearranged TCRbeta segments was done at approximately 20X coverage. In the source study's methods: Sequencing errors were corrected by clustering, and CDR3s were annotated against IMGT so that V, D and J genes could be assigned. Out-of-frame and stop-codon sequences were excluded, and only productive TCRbeta rearrangements were used in downstream analyses. Clonality was computed as one minus Shannon entropy normalized by the log of the number of unique productive sequences. Fisher's exact test with Benjamini-Hochberg correction, using a cutoff of adjusted p below 0.01, was how clones that differed between time points or between blood and tumor were identified. Sourced from immuneACCESS, this table was stored by TCRdb with only in-frame sequences that have V and J called. A share of the clones is absent; for the studies checked, an unresolved V gene accounts for under half, and the remainder has no known explanation. The DNA was the basis for D and trimming; V, J and clone size are from that table. The sample table records under 40,000 clones; 70% to 90% of these occur just once. About 7.6% of the sample lies in the top ten.

The time point label on this specimen signifies: peripheral blood 6 weeks after treatment start. A cohort of more than 25 patients with locally advanced or metastatic urothelial carcinoma, treated at Memorial Sloan Kettering on a trial protocol, was included. Peripheral blood mononuclear cells were collected pretreatment and during treatment, with between 1 and 8 total time points obtained per patient. The Qiagen DNeasy Blood extraction kit was used to purify genomic DNA from total PBMCs and tumor samples. PBMCs were collected pretreatment and during treatment, and were isolated and stored as previously described.

The receptor was derived from an elderly man with urothelial cancer. The sequencing here drew on PBMCs, taken around atezolizumab (anti-PD-L1) treatment. Rearrangement joined TRBV6-5 to TRBJ2-3; a tentative D match to TRBD2 spans 6 bases. CDR3 sequence: CASTTRGRAADTQYF. The DNA sequence is TGTGCCAGCACCACCCGGGGGAGAGCGGCAGATACGCAGTATTTT.